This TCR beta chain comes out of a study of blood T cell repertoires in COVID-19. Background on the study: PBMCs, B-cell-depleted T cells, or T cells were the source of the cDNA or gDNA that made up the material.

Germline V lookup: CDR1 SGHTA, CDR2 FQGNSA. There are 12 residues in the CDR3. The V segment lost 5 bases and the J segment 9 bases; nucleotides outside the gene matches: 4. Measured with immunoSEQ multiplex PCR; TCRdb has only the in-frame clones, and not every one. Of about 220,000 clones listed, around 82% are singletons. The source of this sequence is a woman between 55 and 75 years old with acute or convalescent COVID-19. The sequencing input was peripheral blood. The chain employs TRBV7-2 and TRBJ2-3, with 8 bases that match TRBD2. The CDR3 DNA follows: TGTGCCAGCAGCCAAGCGGGGGCCACGCAGTATTTT. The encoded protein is CASSQAGATQYF.